The rows below give T cell receptor beta chains drawn from one sample of a study of CD8 T cells in ankylosing spondylitis. TCRdb reprocessed the 5' RACE reads with MiXCR, giving one entry per CDR3 protein. The data hold 750,000 to 850,000 distinct CDR3 sequences, with about 11% observed a single time. Specimen: blood, either unsorted or a sorted T cell fraction (not recorded which). The receptors stem from a male donor with ankylosing spondylitis. Both conserved end residues are part of each CDR3. The D gene is left open where the match is weak. Clone size, where shown, is once, few, many, or a class for clones that have expanded.

clone size: few; V gene: TRBV25-1; D gene: -; J gene: TRBJ2-7; CDR3 DNA: TGTGCCAGCAGTGAATACGGGGTGTGGGGCTCCTACGAGCAGTACTTC; CDR3 protein: CASSEYGVWGSYEQYF
clone size: many; V gene: TRBV6-5; D gene: -; J gene: TRBJ2-7; CDR3 DNA: TGTGCCAGCAGTTATTGGGGGACCTCCTACGAGCAGTACTTC; CDR3 protein: CASSYWGTSYEQYF
clone size: many; V gene: TRBV29-1; D gene: -; J gene: TRBJ1-5; CDR3 DNA: TGCAGCGTTGGGGGTCAGCCCAACCAGCCCCAGCATTTT; CDR3 protein: CSVGGQPNQPQHF
clone size: many; V gene: TRBV20-1; D gene: -; J gene: TRBJ2-1; CDR3 DNA: TGCAGTGCTAGAGACTGGCGTTCGAATGAGCAGTTCTTC; CDR3 protein: CSARDWRSNEQFF
clone size: few; V gene: TRBV7-9; D gene: -; J gene: TRBJ1-1; CDR3 DNA: TGTGCCAGCAGCTTGATCAGGCCGAACACTGAAGCTTTCTTT; CDR3 protein: CASSLIRPNTEAFF
clone size: -; V gene: TRBV9; D gene: TRBD1; J gene: TRBJ2-7; CDR3 DNA: TGTGCCAGCAGCGTTCAGACAGGGGGCTTCGAGCAGTACTTC; CDR3 protein: CASSVQTGGFEQYF
clone size: many; V gene: TRBV6-1; D gene: TRBD1; J gene: TRBJ2-3; CDR3 DNA: TGTGCCAGCAGTGACGGACCCGGACAGGGAGATACGCAGTATTTT; CDR3 protein: CASSDGPGQGDTQYF
clone size: -; V gene: TRBV20-1; D gene: TRBD1; J gene: TRBJ1-2; CDR3 DNA: TGCAGTGGGACAGGGGGCGACCCAAAATCTAACTATGGCTACACCTTC; CDR3 protein: CSGTGGDPKSNYGYTF
clone size: -; V gene: TRBV6-1; D gene: TRBD1; J gene: TRBJ1-1; CDR3 DNA: TGTGCCAGCAGTCCCCAGACAGGGACGAACACTGAAGCTTTCTTT; CDR3 protein: CASSPQTGTNTEAFF
clone size: -; V gene: TRBV6-1; D gene: -; J gene: TRBJ2-7; CDR3 DNA: TGTGCCAGCAGGGAGCTGGGTGTCCGCTACGAGCAGTACTTC; CDR3 protein: CASRELGVRYEQYF
clone size: -; V gene: TRBV28; D gene: -; J gene: TRBJ2-7; CDR3 DNA: TGTGCCAGCAGTCCTCCCGCAACTTACGAGCAGTACTTC; CDR3 protein: CASSPPATYEQYF
clone size: few; V gene: TRBV4-2; D gene: -; J gene: TRBJ2-5; CDR3 DNA: TGTGCCAGCAGCCAAAGGAGCAGGGGTGGCGAGACCCAGTACTTC; CDR3 protein: CASSQRSRGGETQYF
clone size: -; V gene: TRBV4-1; D gene: -; J gene: TRBJ2-7; CDR3 DNA: TGCGCCAGCAGCCATGTTGGACACACCTACGAGCAGTACTTC; CDR3 protein: CASSHVGHTYEQYF
clone size: few; V gene: TRBV5-1; D gene: -; J gene: TRBJ2-5; CDR3 DNA: TGCGCCAGCAGCTTCACAGGGAGCCAAGAGACCCAGTACTTC; CDR3 protein: CASSFTGSQETQYF
clone size: few; V gene: TRBV20-1; D gene: -; J gene: TRBJ2-1; CDR3 DNA: TGCAGTGCAACCCAATGGACAGTTGAGCAGTTCTTC; CDR3 protein: CSATQWTVEQFF
clone size: few; V gene: TRBV11-2; D gene: -; J gene: TRBJ2-6; CDR3 DNA: TGTGCCAGCACCATAGGGCCCTCTGGGGCCAACGTCCTGACTTTC; CDR3 protein: CASTIGPSGANVLTF
clone size: -; V gene: TRBV7-9; D gene: TRBD2; J gene: TRBJ2-5; CDR3 DNA: TGTGCCAGCAGCCCGGGACTAGCGGCCCAAGAGACCCAGTACTTC; CDR3 protein: CASSPGLAAQETQYF
clone size: -; V gene: TRBV29-1; D gene: -; J gene: TRBJ2-5; CDR3 DNA: TGCAGCGTTATGGGACTTTTGGGAGAGACCCAGTACTTC; CDR3 protein: CSVMGLLGETQYF
clone size: -; V gene: TRBV24-1; D gene: TRBD1; J gene: TRBJ2-2; CDR3 DNA: TGTGCCACCAGCCCAGGGGGATGGAACACCGGGGAGCTGTTTTTT; CDR3 protein: CATSPGGWNTGELFF
clone size: -; V gene: TRBV3-1; D gene: -; J gene: TRBJ2-3; CDR3 DNA: TGTGCCAGCAGGAACAGGGCGAGAGATACGCAGTATTTT; CDR3 protein: CASRNRARDTQYF
clone size: -; V gene: TRBV6-1; D gene: -; J gene: TRBJ1-2; CDR3 DNA: TGTGCCACCAGGACAGTCCTTAACTATGGCTACACCTTC; CDR3 protein: CATRTVLNYGYTF
clone size: -; V gene: TRBV18; D gene: -; J gene: TRBJ2-5; CDR3 DNA: TGTGCCACTTCACAGGCGGTCTCGGAAGAGACCCAGTACTTC; CDR3 protein: CATSQAVSEETQYF
clone size: -; V gene: TRBV6-1; D gene: TRBD1; J gene: TRBJ2-5; CDR3 DNA: TGTGCCAGCATCCCCCCGGGACAGGGGTTTGAGACCCAGTACTTC; CDR3 protein: CASIPPGQGFETQYF
clone size: few; V gene: TRBV2; D gene: -; J gene: TRBJ2-7; CDR3 DNA: TGTGCCAGCAAGTCGGGAATCTCCTACGAGCAGTACTTC; CDR3 protein: CASKSGISYEQYF
clone size: -; V gene: TRBV9; D gene: -; J gene: TRBJ2-5; CDR3 DNA: TGTGCCAGCAGCGTAGATGCAGGGCAAGAGACCCAGTACTTC; CDR3 protein: CASSVDAGQETQYF
clone size: -; V gene: TRBV5-1; D gene: -; J gene: TRBJ2-7; CDR3 DNA: TGCGCCAGCAGCTCCTATGGGGCACCCCTGGGGGAGCAGTACTTC; CDR3 protein: CASSSYGAPLGEQYF
clone size: few; V gene: TRBV6-1; D gene: -; J gene: TRBJ1-2; CDR3 DNA: TGTGCCAGCAGAAAGGGGCAGCTTCGGGGCTACTATGGCTACACCTTC; CDR3 protein: CASRKGQLRGYYGYTF
clone size: few; V gene: TRBV7-2; D gene: TRBD1; J gene: TRBJ1-2; CDR3 DNA: TGTGCCAGCAGCCTTAGGACAGGGACCGGCTACACCTTC; CDR3 protein: CASSLRTGTGYTF
clone size: few; V gene: TRBV20-1; D gene: TRBD2; J gene: TRBJ2-5; CDR3 DNA: TGCAGTGCTTTTATAGCGGGAAAAGAGACCCAGTACTTC; CDR3 protein: CSAFIAGKETQYF
clone size: few; V gene: TRBV20-1; D gene: TRBD1; J gene: TRBJ2-7; CDR3 DNA: TGCAGTGCTGAGGACAGGGTTGGCGCCTACGAGCAGTACTTC; CDR3 protein: CSAEDRVGAYEQYF
clone size: few; V gene: TRBV7-2; D gene: -; J gene: TRBJ2-3; CDR3 DNA: TGTGCCAGCAGCTTGGGGCGGGGCCGAGATACGCAGTATTTT; CDR3 protein: CASSLGRGRDTQYF
clone size: -; V gene: TRBV4-3; D gene: -; J gene: TRBJ1-1; CDR3 DNA: TGCGCCAGCAGCCGCCGGGGAGGGGGACCTGAAGCTTTCTTT; CDR3 protein: CASSRRGGGPEAFF
clone size: -; V gene: TRBV10-1; D gene: TRBD2; J gene: TRBJ2-5; CDR3 DNA: TGCGCCAGCAGTGTAACTAGCGGGAGATTAGAGACCCAGTACTTC; CDR3 protein: CASSVTSGRLETQYF
clone size: few; V gene: TRBV7-2; D gene: -; J gene: TRBJ1-5; CDR3 DNA: TGTGCCAGCAGCTTAGCGGACGCTGGACAGCCCCAGCATTTT; CDR3 protein: CASSLADAGQPQHF
clone size: few; V gene: TRBV7-8; D gene: -; J gene: TRBJ2-3; CDR3 DNA: TGTGCCAGCAGCCGCAACAGGGTTAGGGCTTCCACAGATACGCAGTATTTT; CDR3 protein: CASSRNRVRASTDTQYF
clone size: few; V gene: TRBV7-9; D gene: -; J gene: TRBJ1-1; CDR3 DNA: TGTGCCAGCAGCTTAGGGACTACGGGGGGGACTGAAGCTTTCTTT; CDR3 protein: CASSLGTTGGTEAFF
clone size: -; V gene: TRBV6-1; D gene: -; J gene: TRBJ1-5; CDR3 DNA: TGTGCCAGCAGTGAAGTGGCAGGGAGATATCCTCGGCCCCAGCATTTT; CDR3 protein: CASSEVAGRYPRPQHF
clone size: few; V gene: TRBV6-1; D gene: TRBD1; J gene: TRBJ2-7; CDR3 DNA: TGTGCCAGCAGGCGACAGGGGGTGGAATACGAGCAGTACTTC; CDR3 protein: CASRRQGVEYEQYF
clone size: few; V gene: TRBV7-2; D gene: -; J gene: TRBJ1-1; CDR3 DNA: TGTGCCAGCAGCACCTCGTGGGGAGGGTCGGTTAACACTGAAGCTTTCTTT; CDR3 protein: CASSTSWGGSVNTEAFF
clone size: few; V gene: TRBV18; D gene: -; J gene: TRBJ1-6; CDR3 DNA: TGTGCCAGCTCGAGTTCGACAAATAATTCACCCCTCCACTTT; CDR3 protein: CASSSSTNNSPLHF
clone size: -; V gene: TRBV10-2; D gene: -; J gene: TRBJ1-1; CDR3 DNA: TGCGCCAGCAGAGAGTTCCAGGGGTTTAACACTGAAGCTTTCTTT; CDR3 protein: CASREFQGFNTEAFF
clone size: -; V gene: TRBV2; D gene: -; J gene: TRBJ2-7; CDR3 DNA: TGTGCCAGCTCCCGGGACTGGCGCTCCTACGAGCAGTACTTC; CDR3 protein: CASSRDWRSYEQYF
clone size: -; V gene: TRBV10-1; D gene: -; J gene: TRBJ2-7; CDR3 DNA: TGCGCCAGCAGTGAGCAGGCCAGTGCCTACGAGCAGTACTTC; CDR3 protein: CASSEQASAYEQYF
clone size: -; V gene: TRBV11-3; D gene: -; J gene: TRBJ2-2; CDR3 DNA: TGTGCCAGCAGCTCTGGGACAGCCGGGGGCGGGGAGCTGTTTTTT; CDR3 protein: CASSSGTAGGGELFF
clone size: -; V gene: TRBV7-9; D gene: -; J gene: TRBJ1-6; CDR3 DNA: TGTGCCAGCAGCTTAAGTGCGACGCCTTTCCCCCATTCACCCCTCCACTTT; CDR3 protein: CASSLSATPFPHSPLHF
clone size: -; V gene: TRBV29-1; D gene: -; J gene: TRBJ1-4; CDR3 DNA: TGCAGCGTTGGAGGGGACGAAAAACTGTTTTTT; CDR3 protein: CSVGGDEKLFF
clone size: -; V gene: TRBV4-3; D gene: -; J gene: TRBJ1-2; CDR3 DNA: TGCGCCAGCAGCCTTGGCACTCCGATATTAGCTAACTATGGCTACACCTTC; CDR3 protein: CASSLGTPILANYGYTF
clone size: few; V gene: TRBV20-1; D gene: -; J gene: TRBJ1-1; CDR3 DNA: TGCAGTGCTAGAGACCGGGATACGGGGACTGAAGCTTTCTTT; CDR3 protein: CSARDRDTGTEAFF
clone size: -; V gene: TRBV28; D gene: -; J gene: TRBJ2-7; CDR3 DNA: TGTGCCAGCAGTTTAACAGGGAACTACGGGCAGTACTTC; CDR3 protein: CASSLTGNYGQYF
clone size: few; V gene: TRBV7-9; D gene: -; J gene: TRBJ2-1; CDR3 DNA: TGTGCCAGCAGCTTAAGGAAGGCTTCTCGCGATGAGCAGTTCTTC; CDR3 protein: CASSLRKASRDEQFF
clone size: -; V gene: TRBV20-1; D gene: -; J gene: TRBJ2-1; CDR3 DNA: TGCAGTGCTAGAGCGGGGGTCAATGAGCAGTTCTTC; CDR3 protein: CSARAGVNEQFF
clone size: few; V gene: TRBV5-1; D gene: -; J gene: TRBJ2-7; CDR3 DNA: TGCGCCAGCAGCGGATCCAGGGATTCCTACGAGCAGTACTTC; CDR3 protein: CASSGSRDSYEQYF
clone size: few; V gene: TRBV20-1; D gene: -; J gene: TRBJ2-3; CDR3 DNA: TGCAGTGCCACGGCGGTTATAGGCACAGATACGCAGTATTTT; CDR3 protein: CSATAVIGTDTQYF
clone size: -; V gene: TRBV9; D gene: TRBD1; J gene: TRBJ1-2; CDR3 DNA: TGTGCCAGCAGCGCGGGAGGGACAGGGCCTCCCGCTAACTATGGCTACACCTTC; CDR3 protein: CASSAGGTGPPANYGYTF
clone size: -; V gene: TRBV4-3; D gene: -; J gene: TRBJ1-3; CDR3 DNA: TGCGCCAGCAGCCAAGATACATTACTCGCTGGAAACACCATATATTTT; CDR3 protein: CASSQDTLLAGNTIYF
clone size: many; V gene: TRBV9; D gene: TRBD1; J gene: TRBJ2-2; CDR3 DNA: TGTGCCAGCAGCGTTGGGGCAGGGGGAACCGGGGAGCTGTTTTTT; CDR3 protein: CASSVGAGGTGELFF
clone size: many; V gene: TRBV5-1; D gene: -; J gene: TRBJ1-4; CDR3 DNA: TGCGCCAGCAGTCTGACGGGAACTAATGAAAAACTGTTTTTT; CDR3 protein: CASSLTGTNEKLFF
clone size: -; V gene: TRBV12-3/TRBV12-4; D gene: -; J gene: TRBJ1-1; CDR3 DNA: TGTGCCAGCAGTCCGATCTCGACCGCTTTCTTT; CDR3 protein: CASSPISTAFF